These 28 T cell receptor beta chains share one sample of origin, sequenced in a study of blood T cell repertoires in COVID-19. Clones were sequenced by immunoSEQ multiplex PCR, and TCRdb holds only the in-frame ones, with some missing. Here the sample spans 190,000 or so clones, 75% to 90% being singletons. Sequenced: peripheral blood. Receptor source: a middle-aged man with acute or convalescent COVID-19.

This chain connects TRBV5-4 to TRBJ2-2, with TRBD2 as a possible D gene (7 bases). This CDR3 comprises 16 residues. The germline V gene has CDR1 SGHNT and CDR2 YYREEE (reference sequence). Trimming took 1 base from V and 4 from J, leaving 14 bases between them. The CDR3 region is CASSLLSGEGTGELFF. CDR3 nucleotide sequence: TGTGCCAGCAGCTTGTTGTCAGGGGAGGGCACCGGGGAGCTGTTTTTT.

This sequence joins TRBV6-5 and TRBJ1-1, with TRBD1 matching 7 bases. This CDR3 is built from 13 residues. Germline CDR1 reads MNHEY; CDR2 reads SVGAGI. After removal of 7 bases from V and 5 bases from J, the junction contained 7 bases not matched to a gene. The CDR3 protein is CASTTNRGTEAFF. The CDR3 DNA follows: TGTGCCAGCACCACTAACAGGGGAACTGAAGCTTTCTTT.

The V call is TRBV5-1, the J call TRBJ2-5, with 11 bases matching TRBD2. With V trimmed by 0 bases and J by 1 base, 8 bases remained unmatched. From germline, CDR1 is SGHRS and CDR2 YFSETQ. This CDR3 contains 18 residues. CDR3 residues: CASSLVLAGGLSQETQYF. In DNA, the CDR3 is TGCGCCAGCAGCTTGGTGCTAGCGGGGGGCCTCAGCCAAGAGACCCAGTACTTC.

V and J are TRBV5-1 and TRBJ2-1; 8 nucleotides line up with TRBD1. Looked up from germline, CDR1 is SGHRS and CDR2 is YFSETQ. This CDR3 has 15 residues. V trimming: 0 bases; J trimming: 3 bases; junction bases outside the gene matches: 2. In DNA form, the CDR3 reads TGCGCCAGCAGCTTGGAGGACAGGGTCTACAATGAGCAGTTCTTC. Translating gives CASSLEDRVYNEQFF. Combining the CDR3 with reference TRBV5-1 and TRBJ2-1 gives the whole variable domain KAGVTQTPRYLIKTRGQQVTLSCSPISGHRSVSWYQQTPGQGLQFLFEYFSETQRNKGNFPGRFSGRQFSNSRSEMNVSTLELGDSALYLCASSLEDRVYNEQFFGPGTRLTVL.

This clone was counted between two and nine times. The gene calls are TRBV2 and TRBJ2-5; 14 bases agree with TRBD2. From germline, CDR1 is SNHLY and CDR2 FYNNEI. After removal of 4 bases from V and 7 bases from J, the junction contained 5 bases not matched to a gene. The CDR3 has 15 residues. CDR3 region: CASSGTSGGLSTQYF. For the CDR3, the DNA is TGTGCCAGCAGTGGGACTAGCGGGGGGCTTTCGACCCAGTACTTC.

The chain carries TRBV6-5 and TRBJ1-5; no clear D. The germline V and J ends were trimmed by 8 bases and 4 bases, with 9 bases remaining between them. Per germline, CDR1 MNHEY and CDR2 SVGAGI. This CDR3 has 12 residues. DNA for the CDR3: TGTGCCAGCGGAACCGGGAATCAGCCCCAGCATTTT. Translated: CASGTGNQPQHF.

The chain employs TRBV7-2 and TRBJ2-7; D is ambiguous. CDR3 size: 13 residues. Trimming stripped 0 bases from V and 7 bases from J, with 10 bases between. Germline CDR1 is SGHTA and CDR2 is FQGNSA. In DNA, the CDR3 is TGTGCCAGCAGCTTAGCGGTCCCTCGGGAGCAGTACTTC. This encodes CASSLAVPREQYF.

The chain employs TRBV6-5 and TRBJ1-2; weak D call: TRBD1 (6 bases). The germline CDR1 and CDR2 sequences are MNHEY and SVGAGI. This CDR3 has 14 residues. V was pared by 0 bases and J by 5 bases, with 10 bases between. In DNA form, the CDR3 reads TGTGCCAGCAGTTACTCTCGGGGGGCGTATGGCTACACCTTC. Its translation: CASSYSRGAYGYTF.

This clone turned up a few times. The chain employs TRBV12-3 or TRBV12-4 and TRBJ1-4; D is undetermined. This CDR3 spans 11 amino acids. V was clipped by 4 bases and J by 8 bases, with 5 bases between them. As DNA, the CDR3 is TGTGCCAGCAGTTCGGGGGAAAAACTGTTTTTT. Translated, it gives CASSSGEKLFF.

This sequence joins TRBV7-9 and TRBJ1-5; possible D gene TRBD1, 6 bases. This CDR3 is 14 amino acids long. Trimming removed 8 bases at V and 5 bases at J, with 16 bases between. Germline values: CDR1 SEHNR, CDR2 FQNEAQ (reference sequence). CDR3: CASRAEGGYQPQHF. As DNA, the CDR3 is TGTGCCAGCCGGGCGGAAGGGGGTTATCAGCCCCAGCATTTT. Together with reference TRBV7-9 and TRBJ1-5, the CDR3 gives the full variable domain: DTGVSQNPRHKITKRGQNVTFRCDPISEHNRLYWYRQTLGQGPEFLTYFQNEAQLEKSRLLSDRFSAERPKGSFSTLEIQRTEQGDSAMYLCASRAEGGYQPQHFGDGTRLSIL.

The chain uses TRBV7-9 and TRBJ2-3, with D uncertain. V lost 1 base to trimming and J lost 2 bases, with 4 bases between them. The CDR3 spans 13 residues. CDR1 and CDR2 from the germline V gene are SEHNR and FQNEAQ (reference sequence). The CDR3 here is CASSLELTDTQYF. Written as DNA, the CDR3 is TGTGCCAGCAGCTTAGAACTCACAGATACGCAGTATTTT.

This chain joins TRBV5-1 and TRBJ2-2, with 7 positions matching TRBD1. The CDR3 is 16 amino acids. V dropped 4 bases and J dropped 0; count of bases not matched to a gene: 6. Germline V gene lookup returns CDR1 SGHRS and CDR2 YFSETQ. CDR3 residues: CASSRGGRTNTGELFF. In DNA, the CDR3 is TGCGCCAGCAGCCGAGGGGGCAGAACGAACACCGGGGAGCTGTTTTTT.

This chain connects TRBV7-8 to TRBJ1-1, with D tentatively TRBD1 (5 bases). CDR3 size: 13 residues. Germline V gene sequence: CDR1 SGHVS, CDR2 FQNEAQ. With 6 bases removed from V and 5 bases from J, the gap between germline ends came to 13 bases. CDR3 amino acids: CASRPSGRTEAFF. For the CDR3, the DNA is TGTGCCAGCAGACCGTCAGGGCGGACTGAAGCTTTCTTT.

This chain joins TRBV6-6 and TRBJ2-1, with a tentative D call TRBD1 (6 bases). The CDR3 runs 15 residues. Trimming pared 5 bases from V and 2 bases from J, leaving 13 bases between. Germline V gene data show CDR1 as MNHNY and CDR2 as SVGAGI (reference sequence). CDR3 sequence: CASSRDRTPYNEQFF. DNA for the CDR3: TGTGCCAGCAGTCGCGACAGGACCCCCTACAATGAGCAGTTCTTC.

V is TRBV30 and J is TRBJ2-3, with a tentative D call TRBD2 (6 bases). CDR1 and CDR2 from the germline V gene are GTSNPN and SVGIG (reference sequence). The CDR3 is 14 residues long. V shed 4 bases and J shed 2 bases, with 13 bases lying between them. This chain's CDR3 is CAWTDRGYTDTQYF. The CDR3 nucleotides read TGTGCCTGGACCGACCGGGGGTACACAGATACGCAGTATTTT.

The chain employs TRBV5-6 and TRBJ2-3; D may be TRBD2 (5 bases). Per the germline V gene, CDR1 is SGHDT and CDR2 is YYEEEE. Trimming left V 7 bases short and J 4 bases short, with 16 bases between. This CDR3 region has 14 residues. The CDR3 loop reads CASSWGASADTQYF. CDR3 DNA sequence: TGTGCCAGCTCCTGGGGAGCCTCGGCAGATACGCAGTATTTT.

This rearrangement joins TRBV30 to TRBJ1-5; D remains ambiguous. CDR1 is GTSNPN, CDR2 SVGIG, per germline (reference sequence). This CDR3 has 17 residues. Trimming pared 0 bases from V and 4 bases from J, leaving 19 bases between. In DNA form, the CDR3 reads TGTGCCTGGAGTGTACCCCCGGGAGGGCCCTCTAATCAGCCCCAGCATTTT. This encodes CAWSVPPGGPSNQPQHF.

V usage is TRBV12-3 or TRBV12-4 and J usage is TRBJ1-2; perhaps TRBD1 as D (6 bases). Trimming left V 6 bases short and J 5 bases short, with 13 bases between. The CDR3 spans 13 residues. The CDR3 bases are TGTGCCAGCAGCTCGACAGGAGTTTATGGCTACACCTTC. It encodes CASSSTGVYGYTF.

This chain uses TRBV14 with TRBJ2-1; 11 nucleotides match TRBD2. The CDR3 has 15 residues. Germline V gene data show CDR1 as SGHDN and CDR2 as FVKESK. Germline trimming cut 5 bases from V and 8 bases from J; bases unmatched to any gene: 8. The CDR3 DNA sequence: TGTGCCAGCAGCTACATAGCGGGGGGGCGCGATGAGCAGTTCTTC. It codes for CASSYIAGGRDEQFF.

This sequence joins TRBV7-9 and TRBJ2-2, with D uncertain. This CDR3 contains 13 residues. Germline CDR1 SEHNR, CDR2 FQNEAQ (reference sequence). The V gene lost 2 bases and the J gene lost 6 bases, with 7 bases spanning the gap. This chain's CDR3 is CASSLTAPGELFF. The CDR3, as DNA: TGTGCCAGCAGCTTAACAGCTCCCGGGGAGCTGTTTTTT.

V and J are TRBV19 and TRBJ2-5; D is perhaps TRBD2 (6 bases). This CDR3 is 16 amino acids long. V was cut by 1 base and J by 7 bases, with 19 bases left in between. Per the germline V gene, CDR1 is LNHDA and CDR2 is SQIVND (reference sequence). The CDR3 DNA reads TGTGCCAGTAGTATAGCCGGGGACCCCGCGGGGTGGACCCAGTACTTC. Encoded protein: CASSIAGDPAGWTQYF.

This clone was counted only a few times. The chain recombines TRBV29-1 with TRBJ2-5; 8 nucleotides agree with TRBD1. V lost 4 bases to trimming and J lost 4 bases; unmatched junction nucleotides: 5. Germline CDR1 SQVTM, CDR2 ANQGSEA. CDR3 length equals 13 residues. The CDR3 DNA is TGCAGCGTTGTAGACAGGGGCTTAGAGACCCAGTACTTC. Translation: CSVVDRGLETQYF.

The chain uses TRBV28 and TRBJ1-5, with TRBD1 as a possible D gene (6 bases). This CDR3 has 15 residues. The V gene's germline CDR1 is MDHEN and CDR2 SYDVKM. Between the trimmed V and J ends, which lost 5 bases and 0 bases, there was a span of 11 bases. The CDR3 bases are TGTGCCAGCAGTGGGGGGGGCAATAGCAATCAGCCCCAGCATTTT. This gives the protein CASSGGGNSNQPQHF.

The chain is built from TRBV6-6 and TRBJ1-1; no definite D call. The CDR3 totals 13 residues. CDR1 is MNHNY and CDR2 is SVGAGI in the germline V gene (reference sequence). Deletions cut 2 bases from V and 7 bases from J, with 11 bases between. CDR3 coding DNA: TGTGCCAGCAGTTACGGGCAAGGCGTTGAAGCTTTCTTT. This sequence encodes CASSYGQGVEAFF.

The CDR3: CATSDPMTGQETQYF. The CDR3 bases are TGTGCCACCAGTGATCCGATGACAGGCCAAGAGACCCAGTACTTC. The chain recombines TRBV24-1 with TRBJ2-5, with a possible D match to TRBD1 (6 bases). The germline V gene has CDR1 KGHDR and CDR2 SFDVKD. The V end was cut by 3 bases, the J end by 1 base, with 11 bases between. The CDR3 runs to 15 residues.

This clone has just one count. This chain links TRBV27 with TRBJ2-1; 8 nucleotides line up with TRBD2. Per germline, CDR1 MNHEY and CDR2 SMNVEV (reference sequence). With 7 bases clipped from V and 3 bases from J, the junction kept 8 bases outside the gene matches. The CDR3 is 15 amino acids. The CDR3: CASIPRGGHYNEQFF. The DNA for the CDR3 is TGTGCCAGCATCCCTCGGGGGGGCCACTACAATGAGCAGTTCTTC.

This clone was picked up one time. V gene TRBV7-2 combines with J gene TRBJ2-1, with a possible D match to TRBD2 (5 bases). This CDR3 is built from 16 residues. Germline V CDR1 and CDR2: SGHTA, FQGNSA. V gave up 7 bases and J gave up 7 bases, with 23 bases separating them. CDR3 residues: CASTAIRGPPRNEQFF. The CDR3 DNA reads TGTGCCAGCACCGCGATCAGAGGGCCCCCCCGTAATGAGCAGTTCTTC.

Written as DNA, the CDR3 is TGTGCCACCAGCAGAGATTGGGCGACGGGAAGGGATGGCTACACCTTC. This encodes CATSRDWATGRDGYTF. V is TRBV15 and J is TRBJ1-2; no reliable D call. CDR3 size: 16 residues. Germline V gene sequence: CDR1 LNHNV, CDR2 YYDKDF (reference sequence). The germline V and J ends were trimmed by 0 bases and 6 bases, with 17 bases remaining between them.